Below, 15 T cell receptor beta chains from the same sample are listed, as sequenced in a study of CD8+CD57+ T cells in acquired aplastic anemia. The use of genomic DNA as template underpinned the TCR beta VDJ and CDR3 profiling. A single record per CDR3 protein comes from TCRdb applying MiXCR to the reads. Among some 280,000 distinct CDR3 sequences listed, roughly 50% were seen once. Sequencing was carried out using sorted CD4+, CD8+, or CD8+CD57+ T cells (not recorded which) from PBMCs. Every receptor here comes from a human donor with severe aplastic anemia or a healthy control (not recorded which).

This clonotype was counted at least ten times. The chain recombines TRBV7-9 with TRBJ1-2; 8 bases are shared with TRBD1. CDR1 and CDR2 from the germline V gene are SEHNR and FQNEAQ (reference sequence). The junction had 4 bases not matched to a gene; V was cut back by 1 base and J by 3 bases. The CDR3 loop spans 15 amino acids. CDR3 loop: CASSLGGQVDYGYTF. CDR3 bases: TGTGCCAGCAGCTTAGGGGGACAGGTAGACTATGGCTACACCTTC.

The chain couples TRBV29-1 to TRBJ1-3, with TRBD1 matching 9 bases. Germline CDR1 and CDR2: SQVTM and ANQGSEA. The CDR3 length is 14 residues. With 3 bases clipped from V and 4 bases from J, the junction kept 4 bases outside the gene matches. CDR3 sequence reads: CSVEGTGTGNTIYF. The CDR3, as DNA: TGCAGCGTTGAGGGGACAGGGACCGGAAACACCATATATTTT. The whole variable domain, remainder taken from reference TRBV29-1 and TRBJ1-3, is SAVISQKPSRDICQRGTSLTIQCQVDSQVTMMFWYRQQPGQSLTLIATANQGSEATYESGFVIDKFPISRPNLTFSTLTVSNMSPEDSSIYLCSVEGTGTGNTIYFGEGSWLTVV.

The chain has TRBV2 and TRBJ1-1; no definite D call. The germline V gene encodes CDR1 SNHLY and CDR2 FYNNEI. This CDR3 region has 15 residues. The V end was cut by 10 bases, the J end by 0 bases, with 18 bases between. CDR3 in DNA: TGTGCCACCACGTATGAGCGGCCGGTGAACACTGAAGCTTTCTTT. Protein sequence: CATTYERPVNTEAFF.

This clonotype occurred a few times. This chain connects TRBV20-1 to TRBJ2-1; D not resolved. This CDR3 region has 12 residues. The V end was cut by 3 bases, the J end by 10 bases, with 13 bases between. Germline CDR1 DFQATT, CDR2 SNEGSKA (reference sequence). This chain's CDR3 is CSASRSNGEQFF. CDR3 in DNA: TGCAGTGCTAGTAGAAGCAATGGCGAGCAGTTCTTC.

Worth noting for this clonotype: The junction departs from the called germline gene at one end, perhaps through a read error. V usage is TRBV20-1 and J usage is TRBJ1-1; D is uncertain. The V gene's germline CDR1 is DFQATT and CDR2 SNEGSKA (reference sequence). This CDR3 is 14 amino acids long. The CDR3 bases are TGCAATGCTGACTCAATAGGGCTGAACACTGAAGCTTTCTTT. Translated: CNADSIGLNTEAFF.

The genes are TRBV2 and TRBJ1-6, with TRBD1 matching 7 bases. The germline CDR1 and CDR2 sequences are SNHLY and FYNNEI. V was pared by 10 bases and J by 9 bases, with 9 bases of the junction left unmatched. The CDR3 totals 13 residues. The CDR3 DNA is TGTGCCATAAGAGACAGGGAGGGTTCACCCCTCCACTTT. Protein product: CAIRDREGSPLHF.

This clonotype was picked up many times. The chain uses TRBV20-1 and TRBJ2-3; TRBD1 aligns across 7 bases. This CDR3 region has 12 residues. Germline V gene lookup returns CDR1 DFQATT and CDR2 SNEGSKA (reference sequence). With V trimmed by 6 bases and J by 10 bases, 10 bases remained unmatched. CDR3 DNA sequence: TGCAGTGCGGGGACAGTCACCTCTTCGCAGTATTTT. This translates into CSAGTVTSSQYF.

For this clonotype: Here the CDR3 omits its conserved ending phenylalanine or tryptophan, so a read error is the likely source. The DNA for the CDR3 is TGTGCCAGCAGCCAAGCCGTTGACGTTAACTATGGCTACACCCTC. It specifies CASSQAVDVNYGYTL. The chain combines TRBV11-3 with TRBJ1-2; D ambiguous. Germline lookup yields CDR1 SGHNT and CDR2 YENEEA. The CDR3 extends over 15 amino acids. V was shortened by 5 bases and J by 1 base, with 14 bases between the two germline ends.

This chain joins TRBV20-1 and TRBJ2-5, with a weak D call TRBD2 (6 bases). This CDR3 has 12 residues. V dropped 1 base and J dropped 4 bases, with 7 bases sitting between them. Germline loops: CDR1 DFQATT, CDR2 SNEGSKA (reference sequence). For the CDR3, the DNA is TGCAGTGCTAGAGGGAGGGGAGAGACCCAGTACTTC. This codes for CSARGRGETQYF.

A few counts support this clonotype. The V and J genes are TRBV15 and TRBJ2-5, with 8 bases lining up with TRBD1. The V gene end was trimmed by 0 bases and the J gene end by 5 bases; junction bases not matched to a gene: 5. CDR3 length: 15 amino acids. Germline V lookup: CDR1 LNHNV, CDR2 YYDKDF (reference sequence). CDR3 nucleotides: TGTGCCACCAGCAGAGACAGGGGGCAGGCGGAGACCCAGTACTTC. It codes for CATSRDRGQAETQYF.

This clonotype has a count of ten or more. V is TRBV29-1 and J is TRBJ2-1, with TRBD1 as a possible D gene (5 bases). Germline values: CDR1 SQVTM, CDR2 ANQGSEA. Trimming left V 3 bases short and J 4 bases short, with 16 bases between. The CDR3 totals 15 residues. Here the CDR3 DNA reads TGCAGCGTTGAGTTACCCGACAGAGGATACAATGAGCAGTTCTTC. Its protein is CSVELPDRGYNEQFF.

V and J are TRBV5-8 and TRBJ2-1, with D tentatively TRBD2 (6 bases). V was shortened by 1 base and J by 3 bases, with 17 bases between the two germline ends. Germline V gives CDR1 SGHTS, CDR2 YDEGEE. This CDR3 is 17 amino acids long. CDR3 DNA: TGTGCCAGCAGCTTGCCCACGGGGGAGTTTAACTACAATGAGCAGTTCTTC. Its translation is CASSLPTGEFNYNEQFF.

The chain's CDR3 is CAEFGGLALWGGETQYF. In nucleotides, the CDR3 is TGTGCCGAATTTGGCGGACTAGCGCTATGGGGCGGGGAGACCCAGTACTTC. This chain connects TRBV10-3 to TRBJ2-5; TRBD2 aligns across 9 bases. CDR3 length: 17 amino acids. The germline CDR1 and CDR2 sequences are ENHRY and SYGVKD. J was trimmed by 5 bases and V by 11 bases; bases with no gene match: 21.

This clonotype turned up a few times. The chain uses TRBV20-1 and TRBJ2-1, with no clear D. The germline gives CDR1 DFQATT, CDR2 SNEGSKA (reference sequence). The CDR3 has 16 amino acids. Trimming shortened V by 0 bases and J by 5 bases, and 17 bases separated the two germline ends. The CDR3 DNA is TGCAGTGCTAGAGATCCCTACTTGGGCCCACACAATGAGCAGTTCTTC. It codes for CSARDPYLGPHNEQFF.

Only a few counts were recorded for this clonotype. The chain's CDR3 is CASSVGTGSNEQFF. In nucleotides, the CDR3 is TGCGCCAGCAGCGTCGGGACAGGAAGCAATGAGCAGTTCTTC. V and J are TRBV5-1 and TRBJ2-1; TRBD1 matches 8 bases. Germline values: CDR1 SGHRS, CDR2 YFSETQ. The CDR3 has 14 amino acids. V trimming: 4 bases; J trimming: 6 bases; junction bases outside the gene matches: 6.